The 22 T cell receptor beta chains presented below share a single source sample, sequenced in a study of T cell responses to AZD1222 COVID-19 vaccine. Here immunoSEQ multiplex PCR was the method, and the copy in TCRdb shows in-frame clones only, minus some. Of 150,000 to 200,000 clones detected, about nine tenths appear once; the ten largest clones hold approximately 3%. This specimen was peripheral blood, taken on day 0 of AZD1222 vaccination. The receptors derive from an adult in good health.

This chain joins TRBV6-5 and TRBJ1-2; 9 bases are shared with TRBD1. This CDR3 spans 15 amino acids. The V and J ends lost 6 bases and 0 bases, in that order; junction bases with no gene match: 5. Germline loops: CDR1 MNHEY, CDR2 SVGAGI. CDR3 protein: CASRPGQGTNYGYTF. The CDR3 nucleotides read TGTGCCAGCAGGCCGGGACAGGGCACTAACTATGGCTACACCTTC.

The chain is built from TRBV12-5 and TRBJ1-6, with 9 bases aligning to TRBD1. This CDR3 has 15 amino acids. Germline lookup yields CDR1 LGHNT and CDR2 FRNRAP. The trim removed 3 bases at V and 10 bases at J, leaving 7 bases unmatched. In DNA, the CDR3 is TGTGCTAGTGGTTTCGGACAGGGGCTGGGATCACCCCTCCACTTT. Its protein product is CASGFGQGLGSPLHF.

The chain employs TRBV9 and TRBJ2-5; 12 nucleotides align to TRBD2. CDR1 and CDR2 from the germline V gene are SGDLS and YYNGEE. CDR3 length: 15 amino acids. The V segment lost 4 bases and the J segment 5 bases; nucleotides outside the gene matches: 6. CDR3 region: CASSSLAGGQETQYF. DNA of the CDR3: TGTGCCAGCAGCTCCCTAGCGGGGGGGCAGGAGACCCAGTACTTC.

This clone appeared a single time. The chain links TRBV6-2 or TRBV6-3 to TRBJ1-1, with a tentative D call TRBD1 (6 bases). The length of the CDR3 is 13 residues. V was shortened by 5 bases and J by 5 bases, with 12 bases between the two germline ends. Per the germline V gene, CDR1 is MNHEY and CDR2 is SVGEGT. The CDR3 region is CASSHRERTEAFF. CDR3 in DNA: TGTGCCAGCAGTCACAGGGAGAGAACTGAAGCTTTCTTT.

This clone was picked up a small number of times. This chain joins TRBV2 and TRBJ2-7, with TRBD1 matching 8 bases. The germline V gene has CDR1 SNHLY and CDR2 FYNNEI. The CDR3 totals 15 residues. V dropped 1 base and J dropped 7; count of bases not matched to a gene: 9. The CDR3 spells CASSEVQGATREQYF. In nucleotides, the CDR3 is TGTGCCAGCAGTGAAGTCCAGGGGGCTACGCGGGAGCAGTACTTC.

The chain couples TRBV5-5 to TRBJ1-2; 10 positions match TRBD1. With 6 bases clipped from V and 8 bases from J, the junction kept 7 bases outside the gene matches. Germline values: CDR1 SGHKS, CDR2 YYEKEE (reference sequence). CDR3 length: 13 residues. CDR3: CASTHGTGDGYTF. DNA of the CDR3: TGTGCCAGCACTCACGGGACAGGGGACGGCTACACCTTC.

V gene TRBV3-1 (or the pseudogene TRBV3-2) combines with J gene TRBJ1-2, with a possible D match to TRBD1 (5 bases). Trimming took off 1 base at V and 0 bases at J, with 15 bases between the two ends. CDR1 is LGHDT and CDR2 is YNNKEL in the germline V gene (reference sequence). The CDR3 length is 17 residues. The CDR3 reads CASSQAMGGVTNYGYTF. CDR3 bases: TGTGCCAGCAGCCAAGCGATGGGGGGGGTGACTAACTATGGCTACACCTTC.

This clone was found once. J is TRBJ2-5 and V is TRBV5-4; D unclear. V was shortened by 0 bases and J by 3 bases, with 18 bases between the two germline ends. This CDR3 has 17 amino acids. Per the germline V gene, CDR1 is SGHNT and CDR2 is YYREEE (reference sequence). Here the CDR3 DNA reads TGTGCCAGCAGCTTGGGGGGAAAGGTGGGCCTAGAAGAGACCCAGTACTTC. Protein sequence: CASSLGGKVGLEETQYF.

The chain employs TRBV6-1 and TRBJ2-1, with 10 bases matching TRBD2. J was trimmed by 8 bases and V by 0 bases; bases with no gene match: 13. CDR1 is MNHNS and CDR2 is SASEGT in the germline V gene. This CDR3 is 18 amino acids long. CDR3: CASSEAPSGAGGRDEQFF. The CDR3 DNA is TGTGCCAGCAGTGAAGCCCCCTCCGGAGCGGGGGGGCGGGATGAGCAGTTCTTC.

CDR3 nucleotides: TGTGCCAGCAGCTTAGCAGTCTCCTACGAGCAGTACTTC. Residues: CASSLAVSYEQYF. The chain carries TRBV7-2 and TRBJ2-7; D is undetermined. CDR1 SGHTA and CDR2 FQGNSA come from the germline V gene. V was pared by 0 bases and J by 0 bases, with 3 bases between. This CDR3 contains 13 residues.

This sequence joins TRBV4-3 and TRBJ2-1; D assignment may be TRBD1 or TRBD2 (5 bases each). This CDR3 is 15 amino acids long. From germline, CDR1 is LGHNA and CDR2 YSLEER. V lost 0 bases, J lost 11 bases, and 17 bases lay in between. In nucleotides, the CDR3 is TGCGCCAGCAGCCAAGACTACCGGGACCCGCGCCAGCAGTTCTTC. It yields the protein CASSQDYRDPRQQFF.

The chain recombines TRBV7-9 with TRBJ1-2, with D possibly being TRBD1 (5 bases). Germline assignment: CDR1 SEHNR and CDR2 FQNEAQ (reference sequence). Deletions cut 5 bases from V and 1 base from J, with 14 bases between. CDR3 size: 15 residues. CDR3 sequence: CASSSSGTHNYGYTF. The DNA for the CDR3 is TGTGCCAGCAGCAGCTCAGGGACTCATAACTATGGCTACACCTTC.

The CDR3 here is CASSLGLNLETQYF. In nucleotides, the CDR3 is TGTGCCAGCAGCTTGGGACTGAACTTGGAGACCCAGTACTTC. The chain employs TRBV5-4 and TRBJ2-5; D is ambiguous. Germline assignment: CDR1 SGHNT and CDR2 YYREEE (reference sequence). The CDR3 contains 14 residues. The V end was cut by 0 bases, the J end by 5 bases, with 11 bases between.

V is TRBV5-1 and J is TRBJ1-3; tentatively, D is TRBD1 (6 bases). Germline values: CDR1 SGHRS, CDR2 YFSETQ. The CDR3 length is 17 residues. The germline V and J ends were trimmed by 1 base and 0 bases, with 14 bases remaining between them. CDR3 in DNA: TGCGCCAGCAGCTTGTGGACAGCCGAATTCTCTGGAAACACCATATATTTT. Protein sequence: CASSLWTAEFSGNTIYF.

The genes are TRBV29-1 and TRBJ2-5; D is uncertain. CDR3 length: 12 residues. V was trimmed by 4 bases and J by 1 base, leaving 7 bases between them. The V gene's germline CDR1 is SQVTM and CDR2 ANQGSEA. This chain's CDR3 is CSVAQLQETQYF. CDR3 nucleotides: TGCAGCGTTGCACAGCTCCAAGAGACCCAGTACTTC.

The chain is built from TRBV14 and TRBJ1-2, with 7 bases lining up with TRBD1. This CDR3 has 15 residues. The germline V gene has CDR1 SGHDN and CDR2 FVKESK. The junction had 8 bases not matched to a gene; V was cut back by 3 bases and J by 4 bases. CDR3 DNA: TGTGCCAGCAGCCACCTTCCCGGGACAGCCTATGGCTACACCTTC. This translates into CASSHLPGTAYGYTF.

This chain uses TRBV12-5 with TRBJ1-1; no firm D call. The CDR3 extends over 11 amino acids. The V gene's germline CDR1 is LGHNT and CDR2 FRNRAP. V shed 1 base and J shed 6 bases, with 3 bases lying between them. The CDR3 region has the DNA TGTGCTAGTGGTTTGGCTTCTGAAGCTTTCTTT. As protein: CASGLASEAFF. The full variable domain, in which reference TRBV12-5 and TRBJ1-1 provide the parts outside the CDR3, is DARVTQTPRHKVTEMGQEVTMRCQPILGHNTVFWYRQTMMQGLELLAYFRNRAPLDDSGMPKDRFSAEMPDATLATLKIQPSEPRDSAVYFCASGLASEAFFGQGTRLTVV.

The count of this clone is one. The V and J genes are TRBV24-1 and TRBJ2-5; D ambiguous. The germline gives CDR1 KGHDR, CDR2 SFDVKD. This CDR3 has 12 residues. Trimming took off 9 bases at V and 7 bases at J, with 14 bases between the two ends. CDR3 bases: TGTGCCACCTCGTCTGATCTCGGGACCCAGTACTTC. Translated, it gives CATSSDLGTQYF.

V gene TRBV11-2 combines with J gene TRBJ1-3, with D perhaps matching TRBD1 (6 bases). Germline assignment: CDR1 SGHAT and CDR2 FQNNGV. CDR3 length: 16 amino acids. Trimming removed 3 bases at V and 4 bases at J, with 16 bases between. The CDR3 nucleotides read TGTGCCAGCAGCTTGGGCACGGGGGCGGAAGGAAACACCATATATTTT. Translating it yields CASSLGTGAEGNTIYF.

V usage is TRBV19 and J usage is TRBJ1-2; no clear D gene. The CDR3 contains 15 residues. Trimming removed 3 bases from V and 0 bases from J, with 11 bases in between. Germline CDR1 is LNHDA and CDR2 is SQIVND (reference sequence). The CDR3 sequence: CASSIFSGANYGYTF. The CDR3 region has the DNA TGTGCCAGTAGTATTTTTTCCGGGGCTAACTATGGCTACACCTTC. Full variable domain (remainder filled in from reference TRBV19 and TRBJ1-2): DGGITQSPKYLFRKEGQNVTLSCEQNLNHDAMYWYRQDPGQGLRLIYYSQIVNDFQKGDIAEGYSVSREKKESFPLTVTSAQKNPTAFYLCASSIFSGANYGYTFGSGTRLTVV.

As DNA, the CDR3 is TGTGCCAGCAGCCTGGCACAGGGGACCTCCTACGAGCAGTACTTC. This sequence encodes CASSLAQGTSYEQYF. V and J are TRBV7-9 and TRBJ2-7, with TRBD1 matching 7 bases. This CDR3 comprises 15 residues. Germline-derived CDR1 and CDR2 are SEHNR and FQNEAQ (reference sequence). Trimming at V came to 5 bases and at J to 0 bases, leaving 7 bases not matched to a gene.

This chain connects TRBV4-1 to TRBJ1-5; 8 nucleotides match TRBD1. V lost 2 bases, J lost 3 bases, and 6 bases stayed unmatched. CDR1 is MGHRA and CDR2 is YSYEKL in the germline V gene. The CDR3 has 16 amino acids. DNA for the CDR3: TGCGCCAGCAGCCAACGGACAGGGAATGACAATCAGCCCCAGCATTTT. Translating it yields CASSQRTGNDNQPQHF.